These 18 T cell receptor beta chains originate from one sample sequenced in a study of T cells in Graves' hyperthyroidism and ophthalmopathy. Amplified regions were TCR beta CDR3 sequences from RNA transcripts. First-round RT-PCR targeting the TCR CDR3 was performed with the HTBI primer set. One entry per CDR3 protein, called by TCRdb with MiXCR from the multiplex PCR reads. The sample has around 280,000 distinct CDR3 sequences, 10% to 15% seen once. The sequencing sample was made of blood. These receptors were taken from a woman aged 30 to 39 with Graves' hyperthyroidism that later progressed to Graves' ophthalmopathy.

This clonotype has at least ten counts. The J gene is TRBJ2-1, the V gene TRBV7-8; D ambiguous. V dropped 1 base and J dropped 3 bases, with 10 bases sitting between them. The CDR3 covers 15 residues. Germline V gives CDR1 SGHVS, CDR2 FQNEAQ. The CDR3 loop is CASSLVGGFYNEQFF. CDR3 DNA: TGTGCCAGCAGCTTAGTTGGTGGATTCTACAATGAGCAGTTCTTC. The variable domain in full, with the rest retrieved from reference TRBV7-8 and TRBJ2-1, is GAGVSQSPRYKVAKRGQDVALRCDPISGHVSLFWYQQALGQGPEFLTYFQNEAQLDKSGLPSDRFFAERPEGSVSTLKIQRTQQEDSAVYLCASSLVGGFYNEQFFGPGTRLTVL.

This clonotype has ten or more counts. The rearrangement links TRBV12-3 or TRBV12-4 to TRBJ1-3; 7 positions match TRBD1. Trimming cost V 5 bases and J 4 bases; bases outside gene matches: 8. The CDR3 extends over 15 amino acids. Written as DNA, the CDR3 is TGTGCCAGCAGTCTCAGGGGGGACGGCGGAAACACCATATATTTT. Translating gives CASSLRGDGGNTIYF.

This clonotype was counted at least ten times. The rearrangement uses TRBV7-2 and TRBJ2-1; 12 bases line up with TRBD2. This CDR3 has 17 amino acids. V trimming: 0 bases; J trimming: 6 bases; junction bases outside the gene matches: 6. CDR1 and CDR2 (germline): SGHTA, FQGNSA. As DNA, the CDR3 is TGTGCCAGCAGCTTAGCGAGGACTAGCGGGATACTCAATGAGCAGTTCTTC. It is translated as CASSLARTSGILNEQFF.

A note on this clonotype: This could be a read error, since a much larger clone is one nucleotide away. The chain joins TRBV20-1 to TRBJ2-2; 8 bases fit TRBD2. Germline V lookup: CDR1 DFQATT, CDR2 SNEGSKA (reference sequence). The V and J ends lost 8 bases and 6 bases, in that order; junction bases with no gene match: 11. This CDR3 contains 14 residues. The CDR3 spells CSTKRPGGSGELFF. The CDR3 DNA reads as TGCAGTACTAAACGTCCGGGGGGGTCCGGGGAGCTGTTTTTT.

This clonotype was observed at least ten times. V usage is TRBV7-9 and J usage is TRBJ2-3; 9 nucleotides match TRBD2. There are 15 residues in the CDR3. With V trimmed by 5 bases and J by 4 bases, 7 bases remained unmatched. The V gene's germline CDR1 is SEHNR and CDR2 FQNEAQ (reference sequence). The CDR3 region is CASSPKTSGADTQYF. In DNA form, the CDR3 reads TGTGCCAGCAGCCCGAAGACTAGCGGTGCAGATACGCAGTATTTT.

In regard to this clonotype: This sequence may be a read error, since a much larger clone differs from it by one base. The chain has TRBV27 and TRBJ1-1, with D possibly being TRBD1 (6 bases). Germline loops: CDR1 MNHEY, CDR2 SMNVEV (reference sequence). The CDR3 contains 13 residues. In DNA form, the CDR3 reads TGTGCCGGCAGCGTTTCAGGGGCTACTGAAGCTTTCTTT. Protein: CAGSVSGATEAFF.

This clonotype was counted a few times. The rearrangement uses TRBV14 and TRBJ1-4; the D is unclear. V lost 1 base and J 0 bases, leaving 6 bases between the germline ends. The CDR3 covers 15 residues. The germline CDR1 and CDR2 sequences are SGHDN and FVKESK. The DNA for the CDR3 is TGTGCCAGCAGCCAAGGGACCACAACTAATGAAAAACTGTTTTTT. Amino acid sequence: CASSQGTTTNEKLFF. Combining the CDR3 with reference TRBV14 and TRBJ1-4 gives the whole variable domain EAGVTQFPSHSVIEKGQTVTLRCDPISGHDNLYWYRRVMGKEIKFLLHFVKESKQDESGMPNNRFLAERTGGTYSTLKVQPAELEDSGVYFCASSQGTTTNEKLFFGSGTQLSVL.

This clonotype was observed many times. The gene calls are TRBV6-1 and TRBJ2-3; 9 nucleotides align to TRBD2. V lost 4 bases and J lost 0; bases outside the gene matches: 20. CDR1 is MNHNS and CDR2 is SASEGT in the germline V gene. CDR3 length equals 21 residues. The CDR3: CASSGPTGGRADEWSTDTQYF. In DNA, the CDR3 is TGTGCCAGCAGTGGCCCGACAGGCGGGAGGGCCGATGAATGGAGCACAGATACGCAGTATTTT.

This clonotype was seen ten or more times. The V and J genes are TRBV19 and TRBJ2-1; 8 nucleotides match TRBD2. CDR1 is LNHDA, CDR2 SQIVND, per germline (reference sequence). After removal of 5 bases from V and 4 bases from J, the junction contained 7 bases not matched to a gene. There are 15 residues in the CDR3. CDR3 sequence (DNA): TGTGCCAGTAGTTTTCGGGGACTAGGTTACAATGAGCAGTTCTTC. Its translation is CASSFRGLGYNEQFF.

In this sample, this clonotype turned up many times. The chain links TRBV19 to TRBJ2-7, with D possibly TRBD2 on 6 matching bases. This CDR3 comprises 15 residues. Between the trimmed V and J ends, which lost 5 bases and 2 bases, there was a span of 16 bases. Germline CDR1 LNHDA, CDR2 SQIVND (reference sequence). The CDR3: CASSQTPGETYEQYF. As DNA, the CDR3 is TGTGCCAGTAGTCAAACACCGGGAGAAACCTACGAGCAGTACTTC.

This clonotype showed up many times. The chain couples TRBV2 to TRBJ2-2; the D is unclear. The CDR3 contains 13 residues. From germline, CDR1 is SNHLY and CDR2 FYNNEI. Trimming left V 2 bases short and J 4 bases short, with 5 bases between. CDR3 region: CASSELGTGELFF. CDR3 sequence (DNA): TGTGCCAGCAGTGAATTAGGCACCGGGGAGCTGTTTTTT.

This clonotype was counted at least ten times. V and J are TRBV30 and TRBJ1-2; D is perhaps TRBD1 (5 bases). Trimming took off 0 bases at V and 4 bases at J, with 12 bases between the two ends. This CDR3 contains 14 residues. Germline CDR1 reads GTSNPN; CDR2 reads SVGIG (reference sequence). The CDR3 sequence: CAWSVWPGLYGYTF. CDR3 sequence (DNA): TGTGCCTGGAGTGTATGGCCAGGGCTCTATGGCTACACCTTC.

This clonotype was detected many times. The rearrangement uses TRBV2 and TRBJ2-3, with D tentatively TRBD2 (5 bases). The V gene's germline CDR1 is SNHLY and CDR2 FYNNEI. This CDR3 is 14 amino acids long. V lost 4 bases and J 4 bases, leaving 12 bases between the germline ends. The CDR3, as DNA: TGTGCCAGCAGTGTCATAGGGAGCCCAGATACGCAGTATTTT. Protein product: CASSVIGSPDTQYF.

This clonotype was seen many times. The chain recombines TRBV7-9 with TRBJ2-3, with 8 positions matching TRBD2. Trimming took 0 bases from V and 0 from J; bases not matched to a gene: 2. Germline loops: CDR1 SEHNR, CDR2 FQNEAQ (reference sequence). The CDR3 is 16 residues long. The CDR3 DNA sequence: TGTGCCAGCAGCTTAGCACTAGCGGTTAGCACAGATACGCAGTATTTT. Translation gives CASSLALAVSTDTQYF.

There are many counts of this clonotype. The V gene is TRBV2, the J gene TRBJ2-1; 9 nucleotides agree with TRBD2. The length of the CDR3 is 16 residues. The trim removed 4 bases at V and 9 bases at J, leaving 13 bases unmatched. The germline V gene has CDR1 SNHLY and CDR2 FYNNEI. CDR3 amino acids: CASSATSGPRGGEQFF. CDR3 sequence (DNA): TGTGCCAGCAGTGCCACTAGCGGGCCTAGGGGGGGTGAGCAGTTCTTC.

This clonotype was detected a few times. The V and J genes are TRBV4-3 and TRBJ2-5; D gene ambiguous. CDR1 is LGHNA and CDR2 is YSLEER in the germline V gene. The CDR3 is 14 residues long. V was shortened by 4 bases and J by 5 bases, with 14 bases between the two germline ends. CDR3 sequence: CASSRGLVGETQYF. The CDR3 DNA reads TGCGCCAGCAGCCGGGGATTGGTCGGGGAGACCCAGTACTTC.

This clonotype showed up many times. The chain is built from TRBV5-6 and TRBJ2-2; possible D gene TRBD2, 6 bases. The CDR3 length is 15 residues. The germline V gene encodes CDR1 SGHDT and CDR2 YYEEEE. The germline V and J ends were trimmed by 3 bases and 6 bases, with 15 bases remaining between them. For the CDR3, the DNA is TGTGCCAGCAGCTACGACTTCGGGGGTCCCGGGGAGCTGTTTTTT. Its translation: CASSYDFGGPGELFF.

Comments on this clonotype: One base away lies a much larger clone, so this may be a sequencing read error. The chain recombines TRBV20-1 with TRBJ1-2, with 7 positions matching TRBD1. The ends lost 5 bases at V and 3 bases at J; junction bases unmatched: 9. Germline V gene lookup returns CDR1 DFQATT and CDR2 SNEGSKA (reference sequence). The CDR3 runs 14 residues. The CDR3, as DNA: TGCAGTGCTGATCTCCGGGACAGTGACTATGGCTACACCTTC. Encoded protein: CSADLRDSDYGYTF.